This T cell receptor (beta chain) was observed in a study of blood T cells in healthy people across ages. Per germline, CDR1 SGHVS and CDR2 FQNEAQ. Deletions cut 2 bases from V and 7 bases from J, with 14 bases between. The CDR3 extends over 15 amino acids. A second 7 to 11 cycle PCR used barcoded and J-beta primers. Via MiXCR, TCRdb re-called the 5' RACE reads, giving one row per CDR3 protein. The sample includes some 880,000 distinct CDR3 sequences, 35% to 40% of them seen just once. The chain combines TRBV7-8 with TRBJ2-2, with a possible D match to TRBD2 (5 bases). The origin of this receptor is a man younger than 35 in good health. Sequencing was carried out using blood. The CDR3 DNA reads as TGTGCCAGCAGCTTAATTAGGAGTCGGGGCGGGGAGCTGTTTTTT. Protein: CASSLIRSRGGELFF.